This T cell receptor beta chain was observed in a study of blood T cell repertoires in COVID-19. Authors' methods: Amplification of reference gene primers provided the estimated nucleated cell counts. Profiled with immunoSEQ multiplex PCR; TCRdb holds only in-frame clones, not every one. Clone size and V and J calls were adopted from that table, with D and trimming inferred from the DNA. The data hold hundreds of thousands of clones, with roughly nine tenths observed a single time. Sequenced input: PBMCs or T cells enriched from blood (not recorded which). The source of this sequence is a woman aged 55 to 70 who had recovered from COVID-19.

The CDR3 DNA follows: TGCGCCAGCAGCCAAGCTAGCGGGGGCAAACAAGAGACCCAGTACTTC. Protein product: CASSQASGGKQETQYF. The chain carries TRBV4-1 and TRBJ2-5; the match to TRBD2 covers 10 bases. V trimming: 1 base; J trimming: 2 bases; junction bases outside the gene matches: 4. Germline loops: CDR1 MGHRA, CDR2 YSYEKL. The CDR3 length is 16 residues.